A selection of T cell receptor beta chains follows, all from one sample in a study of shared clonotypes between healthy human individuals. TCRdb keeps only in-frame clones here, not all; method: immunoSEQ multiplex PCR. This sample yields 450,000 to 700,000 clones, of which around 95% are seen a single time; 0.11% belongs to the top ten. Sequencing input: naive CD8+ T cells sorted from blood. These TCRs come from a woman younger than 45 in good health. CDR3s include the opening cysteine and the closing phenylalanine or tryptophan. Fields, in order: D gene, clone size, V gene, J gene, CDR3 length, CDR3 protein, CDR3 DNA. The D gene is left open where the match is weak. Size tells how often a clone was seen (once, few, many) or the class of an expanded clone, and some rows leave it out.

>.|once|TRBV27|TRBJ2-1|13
CASSLYGYNEQFF
TGTGCCAGCAGTTTGTATGGGTATAATGAGCAGTTCTTC
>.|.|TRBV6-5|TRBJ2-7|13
CASSYSIGYEQYF
TGTGCCAGCAGTTACTCGATAGGGTACGAGCAGTACTTC
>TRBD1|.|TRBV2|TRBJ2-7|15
CASESGQGVPYEQYF
TGTGCCAGCGAATCGGGACAGGGGGTCCCCTACGAGCAGTACTTC
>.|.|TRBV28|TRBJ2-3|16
CASKQGTATSTDTQYF
TGTGCCAGCAAGCAGGGAACAGCGACAAGCACAGATACGCAGTATTTT
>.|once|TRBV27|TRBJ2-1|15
CASSPRGNLYGEQFF
TGTGCCAGCAGTCCCCGGGGGAACCTCTATGGTGAGCAGTTCTTC
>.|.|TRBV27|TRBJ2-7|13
CASSHSSVYEQYF
TGTGCCAGCAGTCACTCCTCGGTCTACGAGCAGTACTTC
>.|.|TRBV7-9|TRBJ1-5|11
CASSYNQPQHF
TGTGCCAGCAGTTATAATCAGCCCCAGCATTTT
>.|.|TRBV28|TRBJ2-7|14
CASSLLDEENEQYF
TGTGCCAGCAGTTTGTTGGACGAGGAGAACGAGCAGTACTTC
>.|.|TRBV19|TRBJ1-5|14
CASSSRDYNQPQHF
TGTGCCAGTAGTAGTAGGGACTACAATCAGCCCCAGCATTTT
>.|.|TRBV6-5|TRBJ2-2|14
CASSLGRNTGELFF
TGTGCCAGCAGTTTGGGACGGAACACCGGGGAGCTGTTTTTT
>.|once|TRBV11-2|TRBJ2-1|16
CASSYRTGDGVIEQFF
TGTGCCAGCAGTTATCGCACAGGAGATGGTGTCATTGAGCAGTTCTTC
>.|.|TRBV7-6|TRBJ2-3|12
CASSLLADTQYF
TGTGCCAGCAGCTTGCTAGCAGATACGCAGTATTTT
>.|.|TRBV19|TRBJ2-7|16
CASSIDDSTSSYEQYF
TGTGCCAGTAGTATAGACGACTCCACGAGCTCCTACGAGCAGTACTTC
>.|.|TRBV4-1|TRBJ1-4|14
CASSLLEGNEKLFF
TGCGCCAGCAGCCTGCTGGAGGGGAACGAAAAACTGTTTTTT
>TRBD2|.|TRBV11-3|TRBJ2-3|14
CASKRTSGADTQYF
TGTGCCAGCAAAAGGACTAGCGGGGCGGATACGCAGTATTTT
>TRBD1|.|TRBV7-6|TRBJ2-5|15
CASSPPQGQGETQYF
TGTGCCAGCAGCCCGCCCCAAGGACAGGGGGAGACCCAGTACTTC
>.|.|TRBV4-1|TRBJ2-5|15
CASSLPSGSQETQYF
TGCGCCAGCAGCCTCCCCTCTGGTAGCCAAGAGACCCAGTACTTC
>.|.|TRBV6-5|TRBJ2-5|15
CASTFVADYQETQYF
TGTGCCAGCACCTTTGTAGCAGATTACCAAGAGACCCAGTACTTC
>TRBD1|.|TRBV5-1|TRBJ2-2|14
CASSWGQGAGELFF
TGCGCCAGCAGCTGGGGCCAGGGGGCCGGGGAGCTGTTTTTT